Listed here are 20 T cell receptor beta chains from one sample, sequenced in a study of CD8+CD57+ T cells in acquired aplastic anemia (dated by TCRdb to the late 2010s). The sample was run on an Illumina HiSeq 2000. Genomic DNA served as template for TCR beta VDJ combination and CDR3 sequence profiling. TCRdb cleaned the public reads at Q25 with fastp, built clones with MiXCR and kept in-frame beta chains. Every entry covers one CDR3 protein and lists the most common genes and DNA from its rows. Across this sample there are over 250,000 distinct CDR3 sequences, with 50% to 65% seen only once. The top ten clones comprise 1.3% of the sample. Patients chosen for sequencing had shown expansion of CD8+CD57+ cells by flow cytometry. Sequencing used sorted CD4+, CD8+, or CD8+CD57+ T cells (not recorded which) from PBMCs. The receptors derive from a human donor with aplastic anemia.

Details on this clonotype: Possible read error: a much larger clone is one base away. The CDR3 DNA reads TGTGCCAGCAGTGAATCCCCCACTGAAGCTTTCTTT. Its protein is CASSESPTEAFF. V usage is TRBV6-1 and J usage is TRBJ1-1; no definite D call. Between the trimmed V and J ends, which lost 2 bases and 4 bases, there was a span of 5 bases. There are 12 residues in the CDR3. Germline V gene data show CDR1 as MNHNS and CDR2 as SASEGT.

J is TRBJ2-3 and V is TRBV12-3 or TRBV12-4; D possibly corresponds to TRBD2 (6 bases). The CDR3 is 13 amino acids. V lost 9 bases, J lost 2 bases, and 12 bases lay in between. CDR3 sequence reads: CASGWEATDTQYF. Here the CDR3 DNA reads TGTGCCAGTGGGTGGGAGGCCACAGATACGCAGTATTTT.

This clonotype was found many times. V and J are TRBV29-1 and TRBJ2-7; D might be TRBD1 (5 bases). V lost 4 bases to trimming and J lost 7 bases, with 20 bases between them. The CDR3 length is 14 residues. Per the germline V gene, CDR1 is SQVTM and CDR2 is ANQGSEA. CDR3: CSVARQQGVGEQYF. Written as DNA, the CDR3 is TGCAGCGTTGCTCGGCAGCAAGGGGTTGGGGAGCAGTACTTC.

Details on this clonotype: A read error may produce the germline difference seen at one junction end. The gene calls are TRBV29-1 and TRBJ2-3; D is undetermined. Germline V gene data show CDR1 as SQVTM and CDR2 as ANQGSEA. This CDR3 comprises 15 residues. The DNA for the CDR3 is TGCAGCGTTGCTCGGACGGCCGATAGCACAGATGCGCAGTATTTT. This codes for CSVARTADSTDAQYF.

There are many counts of this clonotype. The genes are TRBV5-1 and TRBJ1-5; perhaps TRBD1 as D (5 bases). This CDR3 is 16 amino acids long. V lost 0 bases, J lost 3 bases, and 13 bases lay in between. Germline V gives CDR1 SGHRS, CDR2 YFSETQ. In DNA, the CDR3 is TGCGCCAGCAGCTTGGATCCCAGGGACTTCAATCAGCCCCAGCATTTT. Its protein product is CASSLDPRDFNQPQHF.

The chain recombines TRBV20-1 with TRBJ1-6; D uncertain. This CDR3 region has 15 residues. The germline V gene encodes CDR1 DFQATT and CDR2 SNEGSKA (reference sequence). V was trimmed by 3 bases and J by 3 bases, leaving 12 bases between them. The CDR3 is CSARAGGDYNSPLHF. The CDR3 DNA reads TGCAGTGCTAGGGCCGGTGGGGACTATAATTCACCCCTCCACTTT.

The chain combines TRBV19 with TRBJ2-7, with 9 bases identical to TRBD1. The CDR3 has 15 amino acids. J lost 2 bases, V lost 4 bases, and 6 bases had no gene match. CDR1 and CDR2 (germline): LNHDA, SQIVND (reference sequence). CDR3: CASSRGTGYPYEQYF. CDR3 nucleotide sequence: TGTGCCAGTAGTAGAGGGACAGGGTACCCCTACGAGCAGTACTTC.

Concerning this clonotype: A junction boundary mismatches the germline segment, possibly from a read error. The V gene is TRBV10-3, the J gene TRBJ1-2; 8 bases are a match to TRBD1. The CDR3 contains 15 residues. The germline gives CDR1 ENHRY, CDR2 SYGVKD. CDR3 nucleotides: TGTGCCAGCAGGGCGGGACAGGAGACCTACTACGGCTACACCTTC. Translation gives CASRAGQETYYGYTF.

This chain connects TRBV2 to TRBJ1-3; no clear D. This CDR3 contains 16 residues. Per the germline V gene, CDR1 is SNHLY and CDR2 is FYNNEI. V lost 4 bases and J 4 bases, leaving 17 bases between the germline ends. The CDR3 loop reads CASSGGATGSGNTIYF. Here the CDR3 DNA reads TGTGCCAGCAGTGGGGGAGCCACGGGGTCCGGAAACACCATATATTTT.

This clonotype showed up many times. This chain joins TRBV5-8 and TRBJ1-6; possible D gene TRBD1, 6 bases. Deletions cut 4 bases from V and 0 bases from J, with 14 bases between. The CDR3 extends over 17 amino acids. Germline V CDR1 and CDR2: SGHTS, YDEGEE. The CDR3 sequence is CASSAWQGSSYNSPLHF. For the CDR3, the DNA is TGTGCCAGCAGCGCGTGGCAGGGGAGCTCCTATAATTCACCCCTCCACTTT.

This clonotype appeared a single time. The J gene is TRBJ2-3, the V gene TRBV9; possibly TRBD1 or TRBD2 for D (6 bases each). The germline V gene encodes CDR1 SGDLS and CDR2 YYNGEE. Trimming took off 4 bases at V and 5 bases at J, with 17 bases between the two ends. This CDR3 comprises 15 residues. CDR3 amino acids: CASSRHGGEGDTQYF. The CDR3 coding sequence is TGTGCCAGCAGCCGCCACGGGGGCGAGGGAGATACGCAGTATTTT.

The V gene is TRBV7-9, the J gene TRBJ1-5; no clear D gene. From germline, CDR1 is SEHNR and CDR2 FQNEAQ (reference sequence). The CDR3 runs to 14 residues. Trimming took 2 bases from V and 6 from J, leaving 11 bases between them. CDR3 residues: CASSLSNGFQPQHF. Written as DNA, the CDR3 is TGTGCCAGCAGCTTATCTAACGGGTTTCAGCCCCAGCATTTT.

This clonotype has ten or more counts. The chain uses TRBV10-3 and TRBJ2-2; D possibly uses TRBD1 or TRBD2 (5 bases each). The germline gives CDR1 ENHRY, CDR2 SYGVKD. The CDR3 contains 15 residues. V was trimmed by 5 bases and J by 5 bases, leaving 15 bases between them. DNA of the CDR3: TGTGCCATCAGTCGGACAACAGCGGAAACCGGGGAGCTGTTTTTT. It translates to CAISRTTAETGELFF.

This clonotype was seen many times. This chain connects TRBV9 to TRBJ2-1; D not resolved. Germline V lookup: CDR1 SGDLS, CDR2 YYNGEE. The CDR3 has 16 amino acids. The germline V and J ends were trimmed by 0 bases and 2 bases, with 12 bases remaining between them. CDR3 DNA sequence: TGTGCCAGCAGCGTAGGCTCATTAGACCCCTACAATGAGCAGTTCTTC. Its translation: CASSVGSLDPYNEQFF.

This clonotype was picked up one time. V usage is TRBV14 and J usage is TRBJ2-7; no definite D call. V was pared by 1 base and J by 0 bases, with 16 bases between. This CDR3 has 17 amino acids. The germline V gene has CDR1 SGHDN and CDR2 FVKESK. The CDR3 DNA reads TGTGCCAGCAGCCAAGCCGGTAAGGAGAGGACCTCCTACGAGCAGTACTTC. Translation gives CASSQAGKERTSYEQYF.

This clonotype has a count of ten or more. The CDR3 DNA reads as TGCGCCAGCAGCAACTCTCTTTCCTACAATGAGCAGTTCTTC. Amino acids: CASSNSLSYNEQFF. V and J are TRBV5-1 and TRBJ2-1, with D unresolved. This CDR3 is 14 amino acids long. V was clipped by 4 bases and J by 1 base, with 9 bases between them. CDR1 is SGHRS, CDR2 YFSETQ, per germline.

The chain links TRBV9 to TRBJ2-7; 12 nucleotides align to TRBD1. The V gene's germline CDR1 is SGDLS and CDR2 YYNGEE. With 2 bases clipped from V and 7 bases from J, the junction kept 7 bases outside the gene matches. The CDR3 spans 15 residues. The CDR3 nucleotides read TGTGCCAGCAGCGTTGGGACAGGGGGCGCAAGAGAGCAGTACTTC. This sequence encodes CASSVGTGGAREQYF.

The chain joins TRBV7-9 to TRBJ2-1; D is ambiguous. The germline gives CDR1 SEHNR, CDR2 FQNEAQ (reference sequence). V dropped 1 base and J dropped 6 bases, with 7 bases sitting between them. The CDR3 has 13 residues. The CDR3 bases are TGTGCCAGCAGCTTAGGGGCTGTCAATGAGCAGTTCTTC. As protein: CASSLGAVNEQFF.

The chain has TRBV2 and TRBJ2-7, with TRBD1 matching over 7 bases. The germline V gene encodes CDR1 SNHLY and CDR2 FYNNEI. The CDR3 runs to 15 residues. V shed 2 bases and J 0 bases; nucleotides not matched to a gene: 4. DNA for the CDR3: TGTGCCAGCAGTGAACTGGGACAGAGCTCCTACGAGCAGTACTTC. Protein: CASSELGQSSYEQYF.

Concerning this clonotype: One end of the junction is discordant with germline, which a read error may explain. The CDR3 loop reads CASSLAMGLDPTLYF. CDR3 nucleotide sequence: TGTGCCAGCAGCTTAGCGATGGGACTAGACCCGACGCTGTATTTT. The J gene is TRBJ2-3, the V gene TRBV7-6, with 8 positions matching TRBD2. The length of the CDR3 is 15 residues. CDR1 is SGHVS, CDR2 FNYEAQ, per germline.